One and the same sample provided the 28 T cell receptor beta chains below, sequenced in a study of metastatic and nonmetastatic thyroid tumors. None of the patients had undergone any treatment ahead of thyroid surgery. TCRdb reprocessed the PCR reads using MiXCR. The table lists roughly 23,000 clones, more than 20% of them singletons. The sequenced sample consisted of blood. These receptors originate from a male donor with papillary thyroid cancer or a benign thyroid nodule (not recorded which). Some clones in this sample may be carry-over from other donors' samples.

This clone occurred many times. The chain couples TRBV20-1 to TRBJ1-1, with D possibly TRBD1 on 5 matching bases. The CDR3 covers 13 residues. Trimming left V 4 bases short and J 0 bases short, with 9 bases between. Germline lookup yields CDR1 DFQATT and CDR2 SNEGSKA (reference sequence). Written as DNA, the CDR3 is TGCAGTGCTAAAGACAGCATGAACACTGAAGCTTTCTTT. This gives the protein CSAKDSMNTEAFF.

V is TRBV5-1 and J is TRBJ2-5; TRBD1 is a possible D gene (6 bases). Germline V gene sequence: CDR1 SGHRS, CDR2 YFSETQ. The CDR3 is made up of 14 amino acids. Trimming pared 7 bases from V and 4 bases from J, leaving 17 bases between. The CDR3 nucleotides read TGCGCCAGCGGCCCAGTGGGGGCAGGAGAGACCCAGTACTTC. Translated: CASGPVGAGETQYF.

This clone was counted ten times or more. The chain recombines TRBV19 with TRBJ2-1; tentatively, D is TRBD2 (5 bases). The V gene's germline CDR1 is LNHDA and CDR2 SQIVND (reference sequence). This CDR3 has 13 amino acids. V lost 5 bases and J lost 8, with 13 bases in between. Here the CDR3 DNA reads TGTGCCAGTAGTTTGAGGGCCCCCTATGAGCAGTTCTTC. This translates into CASSLRAPYEQFF.

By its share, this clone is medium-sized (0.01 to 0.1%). The CDR3 coding sequence is TGTGCCAGCAGTAAGTTAGATGGCCCTGAAGCTTTCTTT. Encoded protein: CASSKLDGPEAFF. The chain joins TRBV2 to TRBJ1-1, with D hard to call. The V end lost 5 bases, the J end lost 6 bases, and 13 bases lay between the germline ends. This CDR3 is 13 amino acids long. Germline V gene data show CDR1 as SNHLY and CDR2 as FYNNEI.

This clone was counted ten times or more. The CDR3 DNA sequence: TGCGCCAGCAGCCCCGGGACTAGCGGTTCCAATGAGCAGTTCTTC. Its protein product is CASSPGTSGSNEQFF. The J gene is TRBJ2-1, the V gene TRBV5-1, with TRBD2 identical over 11 bases. Trimming took 4 bases from V and 6 from J; bases not matched to a gene: 6. CDR3 length: 15 residues. Germline CDR1 is SGHRS and CDR2 is YFSETQ. Full variable domain (remainder filled in from reference TRBV5-1 and TRBJ2-1): KAGVTQTPRYLIKTRGQQVTLSCSPISGHRSVSWYQQTPGQGLQFLFEYFSETQRNKGNFPGRFSGRQFSNSRSEMNVSTLELGDSALYLCASSPGTSGSNEQFFGPGTRLTVL.

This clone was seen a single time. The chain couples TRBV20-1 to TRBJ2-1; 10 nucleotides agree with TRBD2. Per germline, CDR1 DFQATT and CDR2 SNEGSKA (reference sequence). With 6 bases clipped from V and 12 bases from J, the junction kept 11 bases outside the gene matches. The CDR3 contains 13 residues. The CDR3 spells CSAKSGTSVGQFF. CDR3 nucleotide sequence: TGCAGTGCGAAGTCTGGGACTAGCGTTGGGCAGTTCTTC.

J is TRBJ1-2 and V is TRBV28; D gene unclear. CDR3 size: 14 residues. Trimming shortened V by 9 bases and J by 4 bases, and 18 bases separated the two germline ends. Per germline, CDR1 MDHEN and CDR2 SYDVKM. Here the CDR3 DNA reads TGTGCCAGTCACGAGACGGATGAATTCTATGGCTACACCTTC. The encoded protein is CASHETDEFYGYTF.

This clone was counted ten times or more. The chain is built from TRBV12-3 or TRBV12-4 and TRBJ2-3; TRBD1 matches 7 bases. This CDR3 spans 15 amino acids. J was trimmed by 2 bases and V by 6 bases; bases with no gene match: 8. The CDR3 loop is CASSSDRVPTDTQYF. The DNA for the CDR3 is TGTGCCAGCAGCTCTGACAGGGTCCCCACAGATACGCAGTATTTT.

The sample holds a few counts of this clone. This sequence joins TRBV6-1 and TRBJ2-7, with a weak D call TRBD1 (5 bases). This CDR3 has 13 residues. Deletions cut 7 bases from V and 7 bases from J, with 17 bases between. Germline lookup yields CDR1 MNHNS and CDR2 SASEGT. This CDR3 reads CASIRADSEEQYF. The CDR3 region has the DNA TGTGCCAGCATCCGCGCCGACAGTGAGGAGCAGTACTTC.

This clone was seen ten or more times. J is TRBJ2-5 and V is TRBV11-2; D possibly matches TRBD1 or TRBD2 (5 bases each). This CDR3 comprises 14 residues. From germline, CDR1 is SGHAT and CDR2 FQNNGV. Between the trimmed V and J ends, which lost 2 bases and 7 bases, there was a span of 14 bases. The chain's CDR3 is CASSLTTGEGTQYF. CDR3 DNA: TGTGCCAGCAGCTTAACCACAGGAGAGGGGACCCAGTACTTC.

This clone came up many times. CDR3 region: CSVGSRVNTGELFF. The CDR3 coding sequence is TGCAGCGTTGGGTCTAGGGTGAACACCGGGGAGCTGTTTTTT. The rearrangement joins TRBV29-1 to TRBJ2-2, with D unresolved. V was cut by 4 bases and J by 1 base, with 10 bases left in between. This CDR3 has 14 residues. Per germline, CDR1 SQVTM and CDR2 ANQGSEA.

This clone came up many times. CDR3 amino acids: CASRSAVNGELFF. The DNA of the CDR3 is TGTGCCAGTCGGAGCGCTGTGAACGGGGAGCTGTTTTTT. V gene TRBV18 combines with J gene TRBJ2-2; D is ambiguous. V was cut by 9 bases and J by 7 bases, with 15 bases left in between. CDR3 size: 13 residues. CDR1 is KGHSH, CDR2 LQKENI, per germline.

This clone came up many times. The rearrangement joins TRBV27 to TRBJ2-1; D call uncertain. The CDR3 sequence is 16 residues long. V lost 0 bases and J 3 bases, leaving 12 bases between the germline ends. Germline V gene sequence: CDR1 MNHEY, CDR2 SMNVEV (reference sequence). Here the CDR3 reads CASSLSSEPFYNEQFF. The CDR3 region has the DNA TGTGCCAGCAGTTTATCATCAGAGCCCTTCTACAATGAGCAGTTCTTC.

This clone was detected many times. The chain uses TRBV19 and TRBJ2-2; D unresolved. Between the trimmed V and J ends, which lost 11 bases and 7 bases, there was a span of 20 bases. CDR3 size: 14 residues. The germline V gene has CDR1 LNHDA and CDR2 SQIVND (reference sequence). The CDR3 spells CAVSTRGKGGELFF. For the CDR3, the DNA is TGTGCCGTCTCAACTCGAGGAAAAGGCGGGGAGCTGTTTTTT.

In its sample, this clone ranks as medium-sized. The CDR3 coding sequence is TGTGCCTGGAGTCTGGGCAGGGGTAATTCACCCCTCCACTTT. This sequence encodes CAWSLGRGNSPLHF. This chain links TRBV30 with TRBJ1-6; D perhaps matches TRBD1 (6 bases). The CDR3 sequence is 14 residues long. Germline V gene data show CDR1 as GTSNPN and CDR2 as SVGIG (reference sequence). Trimming removed 2 bases from V and 6 bases from J, with 11 bases in between.

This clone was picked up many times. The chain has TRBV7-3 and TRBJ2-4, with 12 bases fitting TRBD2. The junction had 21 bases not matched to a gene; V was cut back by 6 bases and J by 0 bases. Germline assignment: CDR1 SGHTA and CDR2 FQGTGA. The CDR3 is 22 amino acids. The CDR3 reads CASRPLGLAGSETLLAKNIQYF. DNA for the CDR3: TGTGCCAGCAGACCCTTAGGACTAGCGGGAAGTGAAACCCTTTTAGCCAAAAACATTCAGTACTTC.

Written as DNA, the CDR3 is TGTGCCAGCAGTTTCGGGACTAGCGGAGAGACCCAGTACTTC. This translates into CASSFGTSGETQYF. The chain recombines TRBV27 with TRBJ2-5; 11 bases are shared with TRBD2. Looked up from germline, CDR1 is MNHEY and CDR2 is SMNVEV (reference sequence). Germline trimming cut 3 bases from V and 4 bases from J; bases unmatched to any gene: 1. This CDR3 contains 14 residues.

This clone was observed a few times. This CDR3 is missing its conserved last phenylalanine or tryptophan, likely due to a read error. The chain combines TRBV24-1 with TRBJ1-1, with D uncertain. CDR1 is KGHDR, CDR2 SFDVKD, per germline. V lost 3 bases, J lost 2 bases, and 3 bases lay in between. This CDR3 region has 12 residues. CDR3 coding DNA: TGTGCCACCAGTGATATCAACACTGAAGCTTTCCTC. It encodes CATSDINTEAFL.

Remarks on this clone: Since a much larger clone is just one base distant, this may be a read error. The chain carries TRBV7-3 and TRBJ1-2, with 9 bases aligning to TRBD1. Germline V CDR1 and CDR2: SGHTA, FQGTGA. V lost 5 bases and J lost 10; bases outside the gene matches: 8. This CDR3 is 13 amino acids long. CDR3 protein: CASSLTGGRVYTF. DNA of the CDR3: TGTGCCAGCAGCCTTACAGGGGGCCGCGTCTACACCTTC.

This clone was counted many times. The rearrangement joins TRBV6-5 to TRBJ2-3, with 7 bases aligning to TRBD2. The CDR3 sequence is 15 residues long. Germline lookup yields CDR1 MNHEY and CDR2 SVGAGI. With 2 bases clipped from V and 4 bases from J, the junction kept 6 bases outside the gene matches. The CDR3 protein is CASSYGGSGADTQYF. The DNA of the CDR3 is TGTGCCAGCAGTTACGGCGGGAGCGGCGCAGATACGCAGTATTTT.

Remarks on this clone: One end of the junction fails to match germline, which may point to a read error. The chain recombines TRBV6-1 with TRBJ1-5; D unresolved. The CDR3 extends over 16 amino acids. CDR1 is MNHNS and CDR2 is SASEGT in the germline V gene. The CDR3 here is CASRDPVYSIDHPQHF. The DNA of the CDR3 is TGTGCCAGCAGGGACCCCGTTTATTCAATCGATCATCCCCAGCATTTT.

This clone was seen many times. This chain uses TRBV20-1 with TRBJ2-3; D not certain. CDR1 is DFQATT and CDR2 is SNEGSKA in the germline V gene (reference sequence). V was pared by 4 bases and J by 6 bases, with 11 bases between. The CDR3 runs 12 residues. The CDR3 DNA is TGCAGTGCTATGGGTGGTTCGGATACGCAGTATTTT. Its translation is CSAMGGSDTQYF.

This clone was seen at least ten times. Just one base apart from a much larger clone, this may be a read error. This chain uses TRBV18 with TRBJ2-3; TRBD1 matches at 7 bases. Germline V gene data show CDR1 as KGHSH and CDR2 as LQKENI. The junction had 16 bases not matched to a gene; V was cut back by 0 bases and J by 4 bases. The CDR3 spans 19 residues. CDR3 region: CASSPPKQIGTEKSDTQYF. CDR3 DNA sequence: TGTGCCAGCTCACCACCTAAACAAATAGGGACAGAAAAGTCAGATACGCAGTATTTT. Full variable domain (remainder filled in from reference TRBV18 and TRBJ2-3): NAGVMQNPRHLVRRRGQEARLRCSPMKGHSHVYWYRQLPEEGLKFMVYLQKENIIDESGMPKERFSAEFPKEGPSILRIQQVVRGDSAAYFCASSPPKQIGTEKSDTQYFGPGTRLTVL.

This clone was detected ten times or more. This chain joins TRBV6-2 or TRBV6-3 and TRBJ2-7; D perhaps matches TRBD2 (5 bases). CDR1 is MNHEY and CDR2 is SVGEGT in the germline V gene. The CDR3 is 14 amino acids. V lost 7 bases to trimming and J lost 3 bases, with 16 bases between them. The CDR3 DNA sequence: TGTGCCAGCACCCACCAGGAGACTAACTACGAGCAGTACTTC. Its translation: CASTHQETNYEQYF.

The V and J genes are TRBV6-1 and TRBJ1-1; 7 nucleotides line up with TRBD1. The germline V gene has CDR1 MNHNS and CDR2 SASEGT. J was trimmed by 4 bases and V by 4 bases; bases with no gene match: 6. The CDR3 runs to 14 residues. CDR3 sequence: CASSAGGESTEAFF. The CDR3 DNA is TGTGCCAGCAGTGCAGGGGGAGAAAGCACTGAAGCTTTCTTT.

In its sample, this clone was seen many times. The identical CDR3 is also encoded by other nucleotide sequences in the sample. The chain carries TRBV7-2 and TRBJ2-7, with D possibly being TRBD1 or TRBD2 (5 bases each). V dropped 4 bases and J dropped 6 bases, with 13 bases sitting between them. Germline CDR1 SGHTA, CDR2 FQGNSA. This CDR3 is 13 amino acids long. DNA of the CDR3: TGTGCCAGCAGCTCGGGACGGACTTCCGAGCAGTACTTC. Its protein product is CASSSGRTSEQYF.

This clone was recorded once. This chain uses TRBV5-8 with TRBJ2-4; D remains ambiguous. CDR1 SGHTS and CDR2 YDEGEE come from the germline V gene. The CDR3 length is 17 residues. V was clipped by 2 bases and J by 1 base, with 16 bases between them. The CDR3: CASSFYKSSGAKNIQYF. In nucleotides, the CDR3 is TGTGCCAGCAGCTTCTATAAATCCTCCGGGGCCAAAAACATTCAGTACTTC.

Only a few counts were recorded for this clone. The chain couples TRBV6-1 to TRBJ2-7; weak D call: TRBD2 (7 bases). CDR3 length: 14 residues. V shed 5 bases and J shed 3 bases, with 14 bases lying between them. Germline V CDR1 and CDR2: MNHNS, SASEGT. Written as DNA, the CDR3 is TGTGCCAGCAGTCCGCGAGGGGGGGGCTACGAGCAGTACTTC. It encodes CASSPRGGGYEQYF.